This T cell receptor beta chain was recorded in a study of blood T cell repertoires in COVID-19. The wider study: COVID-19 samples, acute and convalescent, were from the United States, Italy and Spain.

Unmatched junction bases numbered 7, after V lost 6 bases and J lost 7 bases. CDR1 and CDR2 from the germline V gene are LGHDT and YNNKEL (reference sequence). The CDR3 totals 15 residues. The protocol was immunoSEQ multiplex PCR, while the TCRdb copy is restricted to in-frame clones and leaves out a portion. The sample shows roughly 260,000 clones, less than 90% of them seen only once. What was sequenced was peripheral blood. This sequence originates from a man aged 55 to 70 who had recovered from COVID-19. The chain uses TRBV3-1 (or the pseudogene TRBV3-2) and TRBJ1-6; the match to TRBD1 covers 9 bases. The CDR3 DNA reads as TGTGCCAGCAGGGGGACAGGGCAAGGCAATTCACCCCTCCACTTT. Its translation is CASRGTGQGNSPLHF.